Presented here are 26 T cell receptor beta chains from one specimen sequenced in a study of OX40 agonist ivuxolimab in advanced cancers. Libraries were prepared by immunoSEQ multiplex PCR; TCRdb keeps only in-frame clonotypes and omits some of them. The data hold about 50,000 clones, with about 82% observed a single time. The sequenced sample was CD4+ or CD8+ T cells sorted from blood, obtained in a trial of the OX40 agonist ivuxolimab. The source is an adult with an advanced solid tumor such as melanoma, head and neck, liver or kidney cancer.

This sequence joins TRBV10-3 and TRBJ2-1, with 9 bases identical to TRBD2. Trimming cost V 6 bases and J 7 bases; bases outside gene matches: 10. The germline gives CDR1 ENHRY, CDR2 SYGVKD. This CDR3 comprises 15 residues. CDR3 DNA sequence: TGTGCCATCAGCACTGGGGCTAGCGGGGCGAATGAGCAGTTCTTC. The encoded protein is CAISTGASGANEQFF.

The chain employs TRBV7-2 and TRBJ2-7, with 9 bases matching TRBD2. Per germline, CDR1 SGHTA and CDR2 FQGNSA. This CDR3 region has 14 residues. Unmatched junction bases numbered 4, after V lost 7 bases and J lost 0 bases. This CDR3 reads CASKRTSASYEQYF. The DNA of the CDR3 is TGTGCCAGCAAGAGGACTAGCGCCTCCTACGAGCAGTACTTC.

There are a few counts of this clone. This rearrangement joins TRBV2 to TRBJ1-2; 12 nucleotides agree with TRBD1. This CDR3 is 13 amino acids long. From germline, CDR1 is SNHLY and CDR2 FYNNEI. V lost 8 bases, J lost 12 bases, and 10 bases stayed unmatched. The CDR3, as DNA: TGTGCCAGCGGGACAGGGGGCCACTCCTTCCACACCTTC. It encodes CASGTGGHSFHTF.

The V and J genes are TRBV30 and TRBJ1-5; TRBD1 is a possible D gene (6 bases). V was shortened by 2 bases and J by 0 bases, with 8 bases between the two germline ends. The CDR3 consists of 14 residues. Germline lookup yields CDR1 GTSNPN and CDR2 SVGIG (reference sequence). CDR3 in DNA: TGTGCCTGGAGTAGGACAGATAGCAATCAGCCCCAGCATTTT. Its protein product is CAWSRTDSNQPQHF.

CDR3: CASSQDGQGREQFF. CDR3 bases: TGCGCCAGCAGCCAAGACGGACAGGGGCGAGAGCAGTTCTTC. The rearrangement links TRBV4-1 to TRBJ2-1; 9 bases are a match to TRBD1. J lost 10 bases, V lost 0 bases, and 4 bases had no gene match. This CDR3 is built from 14 residues. Germline CDR1 is MGHRA and CDR2 is YSYEKL.

The rearrangement joins TRBV7-8 to TRBJ1-2; TRBD1 matches at 8 bases. The germline CDR1 and CDR2 sequences are SGHVS and FQNEAQ. The CDR3 covers 14 residues. Trimming took 3 bases from V and 3 from J; bases not matched to a gene: 3. CDR3 residues: CASSFAGGDYGYTF. The CDR3 region has the DNA TGTGCCAGCAGCTTTGCAGGGGGCGACTATGGCTACACCTTC.

CDR3 amino acids: CASSFRGWGSYEQYF. The CDR3 coding sequence is TGTGCCAGCAGTTTCAGGGGATGGGGTTCCTACGAGCAGTACTTC. The chain uses TRBV7-2 and TRBJ2-7, with D perhaps TRBD1 (6 bases). V dropped 6 bases and J dropped 1 base, with 16 bases sitting between them. Per the germline V gene, CDR1 is SGHTA and CDR2 is FQGNSA. The CDR3 loop spans 15 amino acids.

The chain carries TRBV28 and TRBJ2-2; possible D gene TRBD1, 7 bases. V lost 4 bases and J lost 5, with 14 bases in between. The CDR3 is 15 amino acids. Germline V gene lookup returns CDR1 MDHEN and CDR2 SYDVKM. The DNA for the CDR3 is TGTGCCAGCAGTTCCCAGGCAGGGGGGACCGGGGAGCTGTTTTTT. Its protein product is CASSSQAGGTGELFF.

V usage is TRBV19 and J usage is TRBJ1-2; D is uncertain. Looked up from germline, CDR1 is LNHDA and CDR2 is SQIVND (reference sequence). The CDR3 runs to 12 residues. With 6 bases removed from V and 3 bases from J, the gap between germline ends came to 8 bases. The CDR3 DNA reads TGTGCCAGTAGGGGATCGGACTATGGCTACACCTTC. It encodes CASRGSDYGYTF.

The chain carries TRBV6-6 and TRBJ2-3; D is ambiguous. The germline V gene has CDR1 MNHNY and CDR2 SVGAGI (reference sequence). The V and J ends lost 4 bases and 0 bases respectively, with 8 bases between them. The CDR3 runs 14 residues. CDR3 protein: CASSFRSSTDTQYF. In nucleotides, the CDR3 is TGTGCCAGCAGTTTTAGGAGTAGCACAGATACGCAGTATTTT.

The chain employs TRBV5-1 and TRBJ1-5; the match to TRBD1 covers 7 bases. Germline assignment: CDR1 SGHRS and CDR2 YFSETQ. Losses at the gene ends were 2 bases for V and 5 bases for J; bases not matched to a gene: 4. This CDR3 has 14 residues. CDR3 in amino acids: CASSLRQGDQPQHF. CDR3 nucleotide sequence: TGCGCCAGCAGCTTAAGGCAGGGGGATCAGCCCCAGCATTTT.

This clone was seen more than once but under ten times. V gene TRBV28 combines with J gene TRBJ1-4; TRBD1 might be the D (6 bases). CDR1 MDHEN and CDR2 SYDVKM come from the germline V gene. Trimming took off 3 bases at V and 3 bases at J, with 14 bases between the two ends. The CDR3 loop spans 16 amino acids. The CDR3 loop reads CASSFGQTTPNEKLFF. For the CDR3, the DNA is TGTGCCAGCAGTTTCGGACAGACTACCCCTAATGAAAAACTGTTTTTT.

This clone was counted only a few times. The CDR3 protein is CASITQGAVGANVLTF. The CDR3 bases are TGTGCCAGCATTACACAGGGGGCTGTAGGGGCCAACGTCCTGACTTTC. V is TRBV28 and J is TRBJ2-6, with 9 bases that match TRBD1. The V gene's germline CDR1 is MDHEN and CDR2 SYDVKM. V lost 7 bases, J lost 4 bases, and 8 bases stayed unmatched. The CDR3 is 16 amino acids.

This clone was seen a single time. The gene calls are TRBV29-1 and TRBJ2-1, with D tentatively TRBD2 (6 bases). The V end lost 3 bases, the J end lost 10 bases, and 10 bases lay between the germline ends. Germline assignment: CDR1 SQVTM and CDR2 ANQGSEA. There are 11 residues in the CDR3. Written as DNA, the CDR3 is TGCAGCGTTGAGACGGGGGACGAGCAGTTCTTC. This codes for CSVETGDEQFF.

V and J are TRBV10-3 and TRBJ2-3; maybe TRBD2 (6 bases). Germline assignment: CDR1 ENHRY and CDR2 SYGVKD. This CDR3 has 14 residues. V shed 4 bases and J shed 5 bases, with 13 bases lying between them. In nucleotides, the CDR3 is TGTGCCATCAGTGCCGGGACTGGGGGAGATACGCAGTATTTT. This translates into CAISAGTGGDTQYF.

The chain combines TRBV5-4 with TRBJ2-5, with D possibly being TRBD1 or TRBD2 (5 bases each). V shed 5 bases and J shed 5 bases, with 19 bases lying between them. This CDR3 has 15 amino acids. Per germline, CDR1 SGHNT and CDR2 YYREEE (reference sequence). Written as DNA, the CDR3 is TGTGCCAGCAGAATTCAGGGTCTCAGGGAGGAGACCCAGTACTTC. Its protein is CASRIQGLREETQYF.

The chain carries TRBV7-9 and TRBJ2-7; D call uncertain. This CDR3 has 15 residues. V was shortened by 0 bases and J by 0 bases, with 9 bases between the two germline ends. CDR1 and CDR2 from the germline V gene are SEHNR and FQNEAQ (reference sequence). As DNA, the CDR3 is TGTGCCAGCAGCTTAGCGGGGTCGAGCTCCTACGAGCAGTACTTC. This sequence encodes CASSLAGSSSYEQYF.

The chain carries TRBV7-2 and TRBJ2-3, with D possibly matching TRBD2 (7 bases). Trimming removed 5 bases at V and 1 base at J, with 19 bases between. The CDR3 is 17 amino acids. Germline CDR1 SGHTA, CDR2 FQGNSA. This chain's CDR3 is CASSPRGGSTRTDTQYF. Here the CDR3 DNA reads TGTGCCAGCAGCCCTAGGGGGGGATCAACTCGCACAGATACGCAGTATTTT.

The chain links TRBV5-4 to TRBJ2-2, with a possible D match to TRBD2 (5 bases). CDR1 and CDR2 (germline): SGHNT, YYREEE (reference sequence). This CDR3 region has 16 residues. Deletions cut 4 bases from V and 4 bases from J, with 17 bases between. The CDR3 coding sequence is TGTGCCAGCAGCCAAGAGGGAATAGCAACCACCGGGGAGCTGTTTTTT. Translation: CASSQEGIATTGELFF.

V gene TRBV19 combines with J gene TRBJ2-1; a possible D gene is TRBD1 (6 bases). V was shortened by 11 bases and J by 7 bases, with 21 bases between the two germline ends. CDR1 and CDR2 from the germline V gene are LNHDA and SQIVND (reference sequence). The CDR3 loop spans 14 amino acids. The CDR3 sequence is CASAGEMGRNEQFF. The CDR3 DNA follows: TGTGCCTCGGCAGGGGAGATGGGTAGGAATGAGCAGTTCTTC.

The chain links TRBV7-3 to TRBJ1-6, with D possibly matching TRBD1 (5 bases). Germline CDR1 SGHTA, CDR2 FQGTGA. Trimming stripped 0 bases from V and 8 bases from J, with 8 bases between. The CDR3 runs 14 residues. In DNA, the CDR3 is TGTGCCAGCAGCTTAACAGGGGTGGATTCACCCCTCCACTTT. Encoded protein: CASSLTGVDSPLHF.

This chain uses TRBV6-4 with TRBJ2-2; D is unclear. The CDR3 runs 15 residues. Germline-derived CDR1 and CDR2 are MRHNA and SNTAGT. V lost 5 bases, J lost 0 bases, and 10 bases lay in between. The CDR3 loop is CASSPRQANTGELFF. CDR3 in DNA: TGTGCCAGCAGTCCAAGACAAGCGAACACCGGGGAGCTGTTTTTT.

This chain links TRBV5-1 with TRBJ1-5; possibly TRBD1 for D (6 bases). V was shortened by 0 bases and J by 5 bases, with 12 bases between the two germline ends. The germline V gene has CDR1 SGHRS and CDR2 YFSETQ. The CDR3 runs 15 residues. The CDR3 region has the DNA TGCGCCAGCAGCTTGGACCCGGACAGTTATCAGCCCCAGCATTTT. It is translated as CASSLDPDSYQPQHF.

The chain joins TRBV4-2 to TRBJ2-7; 7 bases line up with TRBD2. The V and J ends lost 4 bases and 6 bases, in that order; junction bases with no gene match: 6. The CDR3 length is 13 residues. Germline CDR1 reads LGHNA; CDR2 reads YNFKEQ. In nucleotides, the CDR3 is TGTGCCAGCAGCCCGAAACTAGCGACCGAGCAGTACTTC. Amino acids: CASSPKLATEQYF.

This clone is labeled as medium-sized. The gene calls are TRBV4-2 and TRBJ1-1, with D perhaps TRBD1 (6 bases). The CDR3 is 14 amino acids. The V end was cut by 0 bases, the J end by 6 bases, with 11 bases between. Germline assignment: CDR1 LGHNA and CDR2 YNFKEQ. This CDR3 is CASSQDGGGSEAFF. CDR3 DNA sequence: TGTGCCAGCAGCCAAGATGGAGGGGGGTCTGAAGCTTTCTTT.

The J gene is TRBJ1-4, the V gene TRBV11-2; 8 nucleotides agree with TRBD1. Germline V gives CDR1 SGHAT, CDR2 FQNNGV. The J segment lost 8 bases and the V segment lost 4 bases, leaving 6 bases of the junction unmatched. The CDR3 length is 14 residues. The CDR3 DNA is TGTGCCAGCAGCTCACAGGGGGTAGGCGAAAAACTGTTTTTT. It encodes CASSSQGVGEKLFF. Using reference TRBV11-2 and TRBJ1-4 for the parts outside the CDR3, the full variable domain is EAGVAQSPRYKIIEKRQSVAFWCNPISGHATLYWYQQILGQGPKLLIQFQNNGVVDDSQLPKDRFSAERLKGVDSTLKIQPAKLEDSAVYLCASSSQGVGEKLFFGSGTQLSVL.